What follows is one T cell receptor beta chain and its context. This clone was seen once. Its antigen remains unidentified. Base-call qualities are not available, and no considerably larger clone is one nucleotide away. Genomic DNA was extracted with the Qiagen DNeasy kit from unsorted PBMCs and from negatively selected CD4+ and CD8+ fractions. Amplification of TCR beta CDR3 regions was done by immunoSEQ multiplex PCR with primers that anneal to V and J segments. Amplification bias was minimized using a synthetic immune receptor repertoire, and residual bias was removed computationally after sequencing. On the study's bioinformatics: Custom Python scripts were used to quantify repertoire diversity as the Shannon entropy index. The unsorted, CD4+ and CD8+ repertoires were each analyzed separately, with the exception of combined analyses, where CD4+ and CD8+ sequences were merged in silico. Clonal expansion was defined as a frequency increase of at least 2-fold after treatment compared with C1D1, and clones undetected at baseline were assigned a pseudocount of 0.5. Clones with 0 or 1 copy at C1D1 were defined as singleton clones, while clones with 2 or more copies were defined as non-singleton clones. Clones expanded in unsorted samples were annotated as CD4+, CD8+ or unknown by matching protein sequences in sorted samples from the same patient. Diversity changes from C1D1 to C4D1 were tested in paired samples using Wilcoxon tests. The source is immuneACCESS, and TCRdb retained only in-frame sequences with V and J called. Part of the clones is not carried over; for the studies checked, unresolved V genes explain less than half of this, and the remainder is unexplained. V, J and clone size are those of that table, while D and trimming were read from the DNA. Counted in this sample were 42,000 or so clones; 86% of them appeared once. 4.5% to 6.5% of the sample is held by the ten biggest clonotypes.

The source of the sample is a study of PD-1 blockade in classical Hodgkin lymphoma (TCRdb year 2020). In terms of the full investigation: Nivolumab dosing was 3 mg/kg intravenously every 2 weeks, continuing until either disease progression or unacceptable toxicity. To define a peripheral blood immune signature of response to PD-1 blockade in classical Hodgkin lymphoma, the study combined TCR beta sequencing with CyTOF.

Broader findings and caveats from the paper: Lower diversity was seen in patients whose nivolumab began less than 1 year after ASCT, and these patients were left out of later analyses so that immune reconstitution would not confound the results. Trial patients with a complete response had baseline diversity similar to that of newly diagnosed patients, while partial responders and progressors had significantly lower diversity. Newly diagnosed patients were reported to have lower baseline TCR diversity than healthy donors, and relapsed/refractory patients were reported to have lower baseline TCR diversity still. By C4D1, a significant rise was seen in CD4+ TCR diversity but not in CD8+ TCR diversity (p=0.0027 vs p=0.16), and the rise was most apparent among complete responders (p=0.02). The study was restricted to a single clinical trial cohort, and the causes of repertoire differences, possibly disease activity or prior therapy, were left undefined.

Taken with the paper, the label for time point translates to: cycle 2 day 1 (C2D1) of nivolumab. Every trial patient had relapsed following autologous stem cell transplantation, and prior brentuximab vedotin exposure was what differed among cohorts A, B and C. The trial cohort comprised some 60 patients with relapsed/refractory classical Hodgkin lymphoma whose best overall responses were complete response, partial response or progressive disease. Trial patients were treated with single-agent nivolumab in the multi-cohort phase II CheckMate 205 trial. An independent review committee assessed best overall response by applying the 2007 International Working Group response criteria. Trial PBMCs were collected just before the start of nivolumab (C1D1) and during therapy at cycle 2 day 1 and cycle 4 day 1. Peripheral blood was collected in 8 mL Vacutainer Cell Preparation Tubes, from which PBMCs were isolated by centrifugation and then cryopreserved.

The sample in question was peripheral blood mononuclear cells (PBMCs), obtained before the second cycle of nivolumab. The receptor comes from a human donor with classical Hodgkin lymphoma.

Here the CDR3 is given as CASSLASASSGNTIYF. The DNA reads as follows: TGTGCCAGCAGCTTGGCGTCGGCAAGCTCTGGAAACACCATATATTTT. This sequence uses TRBV5-5 and TRBJ1-3; confidence is insufficient to name the D gene. Looking up the germline V gene (reference sequence) yields CDR1 SGHKS and CDR2 YYEKEE. V drops 0 bases and J drops 0 bases, leaving 10 bases in between. Spanning cysteine to phenylalanine, the CDR3 consists of 16 amino acids. Just the 48-base CDR3 DNA is kept, in frame starting at base 1.